This T cell receptor (beta chain) comes out of a study of CD8 T cells in ankylosing spondylitis. Generation of TCR beta libraries employed quantitative 5'-RACE incorporating molecular barcodes. TCRdb processed the 5' RACE reads anew with MiXCR; each CDR3 protein has one entry. The repertoire holds around 140,000 distinct CDR3 sequences, with 15% to 20% as singletons. With regard to this clonotype: The antigen remains unidentified.

Study-wide findings and caveats: In synovial fluid and blood from reactive arthritis, some motif variants were previously reported. Disease-linked clones reportedly concentrated significantly in matched ankylosing spondylitis synovial fluid. Blood from ankylosing spondylitis patients appeared to carry a characteristic roughly eight-variant TCR beta motif. Disease-associated clonotypes exhibited CD8+ identity and were relatively infrequent in peripheral blood.

Germline-derived CDR1 and CDR2 are SGHDT and YYEEEE. The V and J ends lost 7 bases and 5 bases respectively, with 12 bases between them. The CDR3 sequence is 12 residues long. The chain joins TRBV5-6 to TRBJ1-1, with D possibly being TRBD1 (5 bases). The specimen was blood, either unsorted or a sorted T cell fraction (not recorded which). The TCR originated in a male donor with ankylosing spondylitis. The DNA for the CDR3 is TGTGCCAGCGGAGACGGGGGTACTGAAGCTTTCTTT. Protein: CASGDGGTEAFF.